The 32 T cell receptor beta chains below come from one sample, sequenced in a study of T cell changes during pregnancy in multiple sclerosis. TCRdb's table, derived via immunoSEQ multiplex PCR, lists solely in-frame clones and lacks some. The data show 52,000 or so clones, 85% to 90% seen once. The sample was CD4+ T cells from peripheral blood mononuclear cells, taken in the first trimester of pregnancy. The receptors stem from a female donor with multiple sclerosis, enrolled in a pregnancy study.

This chain links TRBV6-5 with TRBJ1-2, with TRBD1 identical over 7 bases. Losses at the gene ends were 5 bases for V and 4 bases for J; bases not matched to a gene: 7. Per germline, CDR1 MNHEY and CDR2 SVGAGI. The CDR3 contains 14 residues. The CDR3 DNA reads TGTGCCAGCAGTCGTCGCGGGACAGCCTATGGCTACACCTTC. This gives the protein CASSRRGTAYGYTF.

This chain connects TRBV5-4 to TRBJ2-1, with D hard to call. Per germline, CDR1 SGHNT and CDR2 YYREEE (reference sequence). There are 15 residues in the CDR3. The germline V and J ends were trimmed by 6 bases and 6 bases, with 19 bases remaining between them. As DNA, the CDR3 is TGTGCCAGCATGGAAGGAGCAGCGTATCGCAATGAGCAGTTCTTC. This sequence encodes CASMEGAAYRNEQFF.

This chain uses TRBV28 with TRBJ2-7, with TRBD2 matching 11 bases. This CDR3 is built from 15 residues. Germline CDR1 MDHEN, CDR2 SYDVKM. With 6 bases clipped from V and 4 bases from J, the junction kept 8 bases outside the gene matches. In DNA, the CDR3 is TGTGCCAGCAGCTTTCCGGGACTAGCGGCTTACGAGCAGTACTTC. It translates to CASSFPGLAAYEQYF.

The rearrangement joins TRBV6-4 to TRBJ2-6, with a weak D call TRBD1 (6 bases). This CDR3 region has 15 residues. The germline V gene encodes CDR1 MRHNA and CDR2 SNTAGT. V gave up 3 bases and J gave up 0 bases, with 6 bases separating them. This chain's CDR3 is CASSEDSSGANVLTF. CDR3 nucleotides: TGTGCCAGCAGTGAGGACAGCTCTGGGGCCAACGTCCTGACTTTC.

The chain carries TRBV5-1 and TRBJ1-1; 7 bases align to TRBD1. The CDR3 is 13 residues long. The ends lost 3 bases at V and 4 bases at J; junction bases unmatched: 3. Germline CDR1 SGHRS, CDR2 YFSETQ. This CDR3 reads CASSSTGATEAFF. CDR3 DNA sequence: TGCGCCAGCAGCTCTACAGGGGCCACTGAAGCTTTCTTT. The whole variable domain, remainder taken from reference TRBV5-1 and TRBJ1-1, is KAGVTQTPRYLIKTRGQQVTLSCSPISGHRSVSWYQQTPGQGLQFLFEYFSETQRNKGNFPGRFSGRQFSNSRSEMNVSTLELGDSALYLCASSSTGATEAFFGQGTRLTVV.

The table lists this clone with a count of one. The rearrangement links TRBV10-2 to TRBJ1-2; a weak D match, TRBD1 (6 bases). The CDR3 loop spans 13 amino acids. The V and J ends lost 5 bases and 2 bases respectively, with 9 bases between them. Germline-derived CDR1 and CDR2 are WSHSY and SAAADI. CDR3 residues: CASSPDSNYGYTF. The CDR3 DNA is TGCGCCAGCAGTCCGGACAGCAACTATGGCTACACCTTC.

The chain links TRBV27 to TRBJ1-1; TRBD1 matches 7 bases. CDR3 length: 15 residues. Germline V lookup: CDR1 MNHEY, CDR2 SMNVEV (reference sequence). V lost 5 bases, J lost 3 bases, and 9 bases stayed unmatched. The CDR3 protein is CASSPRQGVDTEAFF. The CDR3 region has the DNA TGTGCCAGCAGTCCCCGACAGGGAGTAGACACTGAAGCTTTCTTT.

The V and J genes are TRBV11-3 and TRBJ1-1; D gene unclear. The CDR3 sequence is 14 residues long. Germline V gene lookup returns CDR1 SGHNT and CDR2 YENEEA. V was pared by 1 base and J by 6 bases, with 12 bases between. The CDR3 DNA reads as TGTGCCAGCAGCTTAGGAGGGCTTGGCGCTGAAGCTTTCTTT. Residues: CASSLGGLGAEAFF.

The V and J genes are TRBV12-2 and TRBJ2-7; the table gives TRBD1 as D, unverified against the DNA. TRBV12-2 constitutes a pseudogene. There are 16 residues in the CDR3. The CDR3 loop reads CASRLARQGADYEQYF. The CDR3 DNA reads TGTGCAAGTCGCTTAGCTAGGCAGGGGGCGGACTACGAGCAGTACTTC.

This clone occurred once. This sequence joins TRBV19 and TRBJ2-2; 11 nucleotides line up with TRBD2. The CDR3 is made up of 16 amino acids. Unmatched junction bases numbered 9, after V lost 6 bases and J lost 6 bases. CDR1 LNHDA and CDR2 SQIVND come from the germline V gene (reference sequence). The DNA of the CDR3 is TGTGCCAGTAGACTCTCCGGACTAGCGGGTGCCGGGGAGCTGTTTTTT. This gives the protein CASRLSGLAGAGELFF.

J is TRBJ2-1 and V is TRBV9; 8 bases line up with TRBD2. This CDR3 region has 18 residues. The V and J ends lost 0 bases and 0 bases, in that order; junction bases with no gene match: 8. Germline V gives CDR1 SGDLS, CDR2 YYNGEE. The DNA for the CDR3 is TGTGCCAGCAGCGTAGCTGGGGCTAGCGGGCTCTCCTACAATGAGCAGTTCTTC. This codes for CASSVAGASGLSYNEQFF.

This sequence joins TRBV23-1 and TRBJ1-4; D might be TRBD1 (5 bases). TRBV23-1 is flagged as an ORF with uncertain function. The CDR3 runs to 17 residues. V was shortened by 1 base and J by 6 bases, with 18 bases between the two germline ends. The CDR3 region has the DNA TGCGCCAGCAGTCAATTAAGAGCCAGGGTAGGAGATGAAAAACTGTTTTTT. It translates to CASSQLRARVGDEKLFF.

A few counts support this clone. V is TRBV7-2 and J is TRBJ2-1; perhaps TRBD2 as D (6 bases). This CDR3 comprises 15 residues. Germline V lookup: CDR1 SGHTA, CDR2 FQGNSA. Trimming removed 1 base at V and 1 base at J, with 8 bases between. CDR3 nucleotide sequence: TGTGCCAGCAGCTTAGAGGGAGGATCCTACAATGAGCAGTTCTTC. Its protein is CASSLEGGSYNEQFF.

J is TRBJ2-3 and V is TRBV7-2; TRBD2 agrees at 8 bases. The CDR3 length is 16 residues. Germline assignment: CDR1 SGHTA and CDR2 FQGNSA. The J segment lost 2 bases and the V segment lost 5 bases, leaving 9 bases of the junction unmatched. CDR3 protein: CASSPKSGGLTDTQYF. The CDR3 coding sequence is TGTGCCAGCAGCCCGAAGAGCGGGGGACTCACAGATACGCAGTATTTT.

The rearrangement links TRBV11-2 to TRBJ2-5; 10 bases fit TRBD1. Losses at the gene ends were 5 bases for V and 2 bases for J; bases not matched to a gene: 5. Germline lookup yields CDR1 SGHAT and CDR2 FQNNGV. The CDR3 is made up of 15 amino acids. CDR3 residues: CASSPGTGAQETQYF. In DNA form, the CDR3 reads TGTGCCAGCAGCCCCGGGACAGGGGCACAAGAGACCCAGTACTTC.

This chain joins TRBV6-1 and TRBJ2-5; 9 nucleotides agree with TRBD1. Germline CDR1 is MNHNS and CDR2 is SASEGT. CDR3 length: 14 residues. The junction had 5 bases not matched to a gene; V was cut back by 4 bases and J by 5 bases. The CDR3 region is CASSGGQGGETQYF. CDR3 in DNA: TGTGCCAGCAGTGGGGGACAGGGTGGGGAGACCCAGTACTTC.

The chain links TRBV7-2 to TRBJ1-2; 8 bases match TRBD1. This CDR3 has 14 amino acids. Germline V gene data show CDR1 as SGHTA and CDR2 as FQGNSA. V lost 5 bases and J lost 5; bases outside the gene matches: 7. DNA of the CDR3: TGTGCCAGCAGCCGCACAGGGGGGGGTTATGGCTACACCTTC. Protein product: CASSRTGGGYGYTF. The complete variable domain, with remaining parts taken from reference TRBV7-2 and TRBJ1-2, reads GAGVSQSPSNKVTEKGKDVELRCDPISGHTALYWYRQSLGQGLEFLIYFQGNSAPDKSGLPSDRFSAERTGGSVSTLTIQRTQQEDSAVYLCASSRTGGGYGYTFGSGTRLTVV.

This clone has only one observation. V is TRBV20-1 and J is TRBJ1-4; 7 nucleotides line up with TRBD1. CDR3 length equals 11 residues. The trim removed 6 bases at V and 8 bases at J, leaving 3 bases unmatched. Germline CDR1 reads DFQATT; CDR2 reads SNEGSKA (reference sequence). CDR3 bases: TGCAGTGCAGGGACAGTCGAAAAACTGTTTTTT. This gives the protein CSAGTVEKLFF.

This chain uses TRBV7-2 with TRBJ2-3; 7 positions match TRBD1. Losses at the gene ends were 7 bases for V and 5 bases for J; bases not matched to a gene: 12. The CDR3 runs 15 residues. The germline V gene has CDR1 SGHTA and CDR2 FQGNSA. The CDR3 loop is CASTKIGGLGDTQYF. The CDR3, as DNA: TGTGCCAGCACCAAAATAGGGGGCCTGGGAGATACGCAGTATTTT.

CDR3: CASRTVGSGGNTQYF. For the CDR3, the DNA is TGTGCCAGCAGGACAGTTGGTAGCGGGGGGAATACGCAGTATTTT. V is TRBV5-4 and J is TRBJ2-3; the match to TRBD2 covers 10 bases. The V and J ends lost 5 bases and 7 bases, in that order; junction bases with no gene match: 10. CDR3 length: 15 residues. CDR1 SGHNT and CDR2 YYREEE come from the germline V gene (reference sequence).

This chain links TRBV6-5 with TRBJ1-3, with no clear D. Germline assignment: CDR1 MNHEY and CDR2 SVGAGI. This CDR3 is built from 12 residues. V lost 9 bases and J lost 0, with 6 bases in between. The CDR3 reads CASHSSGNTIYF. DNA of the CDR3: TGTGCCAGTCACAGCTCTGGAAACACCATATATTTT.

The chain employs TRBV7-2 and TRBJ2-2, with a possible D match to TRBD2 (6 bases). CDR1 and CDR2 (germline): SGHTA, FQGNSA. CDR3 length: 18 residues. Trimming left V 5 bases short and J 5 bases short, with 24 bases between. The CDR3 is CASSRSPTMTRGTGELFF. The CDR3 DNA is TGTGCCAGCAGCCGAAGCCCTACTATGACTAGAGGTACCGGGGAGCTGTTTTTT.

The chain combines TRBV11-2 with TRBJ1-6; 7 bases align to TRBD1. V lost 5 bases, J lost 7 bases, and 5 bases stayed unmatched. CDR3 length equals 14 residues. The germline CDR1 and CDR2 sequences are SGHAT and FQNNGV. In DNA, the CDR3 is TGTGCCAGCAGCGCCACAGGGGAAAATTCACCCCTCCACTTT. Translated: CASSATGENSPLHF.

The chain couples TRBV6-5 to TRBJ1-5; D ambiguous. Trimming removed 6 bases from V and 0 bases from J, with 9 bases in between. CDR1 and CDR2 from the germline V gene are MNHEY and SVGAGI. The CDR3 contains 14 residues. CDR3 nucleotides: TGTGCCAGCAGATCGATTAGTAGCAATCAGCCCCAGCATTTT. Residues: CASRSISSNQPQHF.

V and J are TRBV28 and TRBJ2-7, with D possibly TRBD1 on 5 matching bases. Germline CDR1 is MDHEN and CDR2 is SYDVKM. The ends were cut back, 1 base at V and 5 bases at J, with 18 bases in the middle. The CDR3 totals 16 residues. The CDR3 DNA sequence: TGTGCCAGCAGTTTATTGTCGAAGGGGCGCGTCGACGAGCAGTACTTC. Translated, it gives CASSLLSKGRVDEQYF.

This chain connects TRBV28 to TRBJ1-3, with TRBD1 as a possible D gene (6 bases). This CDR3 is 15 amino acids long. Germline assignment: CDR1 MDHEN and CDR2 SYDVKM. Trimming removed 2 bases from V and 3 bases from J, with 11 bases in between. This CDR3 reads CASSLQGKSGNTIYF. DNA for the CDR3: TGTGCCAGCAGTTTACAGGGGAAAAGTGGAAACACCATATATTTT. The full variable domain, with the rest looked up from reference TRBV28 and TRBJ1-3, is DVKVTQSSRYLVKRTGEKVFLECVQDMDHENMFWYRQDPGLGLRLIYFSYDVKMKEKGDIPEGYSVSREKKERFSLILESASTNQTSMYLCASSLQGKSGNTIYFGEGSWLTVV.

V usage is TRBV5-5 and J usage is TRBJ1-1; D uncertain. V gave up 3 bases and J gave up 5 bases, with 14 bases separating them. CDR1 is SGHKS, CDR2 YYEKEE, per germline (reference sequence). This CDR3 region has 14 residues. The CDR3, as DNA: TGTGCCAGCAGCTCTGACATGGTCTGGACTGAAGCTTTCTTT. The encoded protein is CASSSDMVWTEAFF.

This clone was counted a single time. This chain connects TRBV28 to TRBJ1-5; 9 bases are a match to TRBD1. Germline V gene data show CDR1 as MDHEN and CDR2 as SYDVKM. CDR3 length: 15 amino acids. Losses at the gene ends were 4 bases for V and 1 base for J; bases not matched to a gene: 2. CDR3 nucleotides: TGTGCCAGCAGTTATGACAGGGGGAGCAATCAGCCCCAGCATTTT. It specifies CASSYDRGSNQPQHF.

The rearrangement links TRBV5-1 to TRBJ2-7, with D maybe TRBD1 (6 bases). V was clipped by 3 bases and J by 4 bases, with 20 bases between them. CDR1 is SGHRS, CDR2 YFSETQ, per germline. The CDR3 is 16 amino acids. The CDR3 loop is CASSSGQTRASYEQYF. In DNA, the CDR3 is TGCGCCAGCAGCTCCGGACAGACGAGGGCATCTTACGAGCAGTACTTC.

The V and J genes are TRBV5-1 and TRBJ1-4; D is perhaps TRBD1 (5 bases). This CDR3 is built from 15 residues. Germline V gene sequence: CDR1 SGHRS, CDR2 YFSETQ. Trimming cost V 3 bases and J 3 bases, with 12 bases left between them. The CDR3 loop reads CASSSTGNPNEKLFF. CDR3 bases: TGCGCCAGCAGCTCCACAGGAAACCCTAATGAAAAACTGTTTTTT.

The chain carries TRBV5-1 and TRBJ1-6; 12 nucleotides line up with TRBD1. V shed 0 bases and J 9 bases; nucleotides not matched to a gene: 7. The CDR3 covers 17 residues. The germline gives CDR1 SGHRS, CDR2 YFSETQ. The CDR3 sequence is CASSLEGTGGALSPLHF. CDR3 DNA: TGCGCCAGCAGCTTGGAAGGGACAGGGGGCGCTCTTTCACCCCTCCACTTT.

The chain employs TRBV7-2 and TRBJ2-7, with 7 bases that match TRBD1. Germline V gene sequence: CDR1 SGHTA, CDR2 FQGNSA. Losses at the gene ends were 5 bases for V and 6 bases for J; bases not matched to a gene: 10. The CDR3 totals 14 residues. The DNA of the CDR3 is TGTGCCAGCAGCCAACAGGGGTTGAAAGGCGAGCAGTACTTC. Its protein is CASSQQGLKGEQYF.